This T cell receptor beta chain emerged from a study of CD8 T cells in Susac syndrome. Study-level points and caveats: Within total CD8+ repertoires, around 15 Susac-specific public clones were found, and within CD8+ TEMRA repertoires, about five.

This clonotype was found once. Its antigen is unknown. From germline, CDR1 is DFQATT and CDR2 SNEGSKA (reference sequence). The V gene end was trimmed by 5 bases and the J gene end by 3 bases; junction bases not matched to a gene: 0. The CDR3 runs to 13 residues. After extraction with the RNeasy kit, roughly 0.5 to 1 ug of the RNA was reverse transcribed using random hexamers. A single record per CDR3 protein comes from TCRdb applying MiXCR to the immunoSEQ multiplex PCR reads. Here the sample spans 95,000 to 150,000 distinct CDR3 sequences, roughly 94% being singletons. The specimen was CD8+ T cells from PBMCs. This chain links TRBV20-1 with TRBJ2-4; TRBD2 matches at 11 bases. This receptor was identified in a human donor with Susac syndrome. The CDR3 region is CSALAGGKNIQYF. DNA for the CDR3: TGCAGTGCTCTAGCGGGGGGCAAAAACATTCAGTACTTC.